The source of this TCR beta chain is a study of tumor-infiltrating lymphocytes in primary liver carcinoma. This clonotype was recorded at least ten times. The source material, 20-30 mg of unsorted bulk tissue, was used to co-extract RNA and DNA. Making TCR beta cDNA involved approximately 520 ng total RNA and a constant-region primer. A slightly modified ARM-PCR protocol with three nested multiplex PCR rounds produced these TCR beta libraries. One entry per CDR3 protein results from TCRdb running MiXCR on the multiplex PCR reads. Of some 130,000 distinct CDR3 sequences in the sample, around 65% were seen once. The receptor comes from a woman aged 55-75 years with primary liver carcinoma and hepatitis B virus infection. The sequenced sample was tumor-adjacent normal liver tissue.

CDR3 sequence: CASSLGRLAGNAGELFF. Written as DNA, the CDR3 is TGTGCCAGCAGCTTAGGCAGGCTAGCGGGAAACGCCGGGGAGCTGTTTTTT. V is TRBV11-3 and J is TRBJ2-2; 9 bases are shared with TRBD2. Per the germline V gene, CDR1 is SGHNT and CDR2 is YENEEA. The CDR3 consists of 17 residues. V lost 1 base, J lost 6 bases, and 9 bases stayed unmatched.